This entry features one T cell receptor (beta chain) sequence. This sample was included in a study of blood T cell repertoires in COVID-19. At the level of the study: Both acute and convalescent COVID-19 samples were obtained from the United States, Italy and Spain.

V lost 6 bases and J 15 bases, leaving 17 bases between the germline ends. The CDR3 consists of 12 residues. Per the study methods: Estimated nucleated cell counts came from reference gene primer amplification. Profiled with immunoSEQ multiplex PCR; TCRdb holds only in-frame clones, not every one. V and J calls and clone size are those listed in that table; D and trimming were worked out from the DNA. The table records more than 110,000 clones, roughly 90% of them present only once. The clonotype was recovered from a man in his sixties with active or convalescent COVID-19. Sequenced sample: peripheral blood. This sequence joins TRBV12-3 or TRBV12-4 and TRBJ1-4; D is unresolved. In DNA form, the CDR3 reads TGTGCCAGCAGCCCAGGAGGGCGTTTGGTGTTTTTT. It is translated as CASSPGGRLVFF.